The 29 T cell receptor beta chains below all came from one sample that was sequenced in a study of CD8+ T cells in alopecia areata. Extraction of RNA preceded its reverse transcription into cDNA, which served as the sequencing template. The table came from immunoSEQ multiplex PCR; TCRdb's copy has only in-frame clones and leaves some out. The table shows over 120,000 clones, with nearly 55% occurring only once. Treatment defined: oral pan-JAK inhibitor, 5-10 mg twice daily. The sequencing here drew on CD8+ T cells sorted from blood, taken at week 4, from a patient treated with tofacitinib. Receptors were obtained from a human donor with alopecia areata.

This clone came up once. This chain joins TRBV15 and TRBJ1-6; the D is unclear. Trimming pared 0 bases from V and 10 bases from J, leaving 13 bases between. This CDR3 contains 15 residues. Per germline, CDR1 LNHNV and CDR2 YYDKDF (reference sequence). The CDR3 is CATSRDREGESPLHF. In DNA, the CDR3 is TGTGCCACCAGCAGAGATCGTGAGGGTGAATCACCCCTCCACTTT. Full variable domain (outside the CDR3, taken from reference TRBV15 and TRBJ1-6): DAMVIQNPRYQVTQFGKPVTLSCSQTLNHNVMYWYQQKSSQAPKLLFHYYDKDFNNEADTPDNFQSRRPNTSFCFLDIRSPGLGDTAMYLCATSRDREGESPLHFGNGTRLTVT.

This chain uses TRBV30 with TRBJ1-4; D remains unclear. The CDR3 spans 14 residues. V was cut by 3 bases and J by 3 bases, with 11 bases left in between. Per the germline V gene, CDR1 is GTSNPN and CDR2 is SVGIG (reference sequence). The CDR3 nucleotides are TGTGCCTGGAGCGACAAAGCTTCTAATGAAAAACTGTTTTTT. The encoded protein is CAWSDKASNEKLFF.

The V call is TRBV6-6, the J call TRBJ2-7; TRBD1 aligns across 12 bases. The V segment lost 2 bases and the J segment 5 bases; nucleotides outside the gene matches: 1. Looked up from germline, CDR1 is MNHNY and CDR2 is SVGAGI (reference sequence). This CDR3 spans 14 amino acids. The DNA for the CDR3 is TGTGCCAGCAGTTACGGGACAGGGGGCAACGAGCAGTACTTC. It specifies CASSYGTGGNEQYF.

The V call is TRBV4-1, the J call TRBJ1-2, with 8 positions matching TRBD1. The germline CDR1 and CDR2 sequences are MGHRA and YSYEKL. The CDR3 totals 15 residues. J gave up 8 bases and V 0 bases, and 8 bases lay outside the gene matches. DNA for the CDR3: TGCGCCAGCAGCCAAGATGGACAGGGAACGTTCGGCTACACCTTC. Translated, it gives CASSQDGQGTFGYTF.

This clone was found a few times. In nucleotides, the CDR3 is TGTGCCTGGGGCGGGGAGAACACCGGGGAGCTGTTTTTT. Encoded protein: CAWGGENTGELFF. This chain joins TRBV30 and TRBJ2-2; D perhaps matches TRBD2 (6 bases). The germline V and J ends were trimmed by 5 bases and 1 base, with 8 bases remaining between them. This CDR3 is built from 13 residues. CDR1 is GTSNPN and CDR2 is SVGIG in the germline V gene (reference sequence). Full variable domain (remainder filled in from reference TRBV30 and TRBJ2-2): SQTIHQWPATLVQPVGSPLSLECTVEGTSNPNLYWYRQAAGRGLQLLFYSVGIGQISSEVPQNLSASRPQDRQFILSSKKLLLSDSGFYLCAWGGENTGELFFGEGSRLTVL.

The CDR3 DNA sequence: TGTGCCAGCAGCGCTGGGACAGCCTGGAACACTGAAGCTTTCTTT. It specifies CASSAGTAWNTEAFF. The chain has TRBV9 and TRBJ1-1, with 7 bases aligning to TRBD1. V shed 3 bases, J shed 1 base, and the junction held 6 bases outside the gene matches. From germline, CDR1 is SGDLS and CDR2 YYNGEE. This CDR3 contains 15 residues.

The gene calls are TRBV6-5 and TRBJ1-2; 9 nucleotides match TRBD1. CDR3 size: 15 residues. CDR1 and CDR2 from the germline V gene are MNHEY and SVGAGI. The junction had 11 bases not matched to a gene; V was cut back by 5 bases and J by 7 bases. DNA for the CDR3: TGTGCCAGCAGTACCTACAGGGGGCAAACCGGTGGCTACACCTTC. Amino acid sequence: CASSTYRGQTGGYTF.

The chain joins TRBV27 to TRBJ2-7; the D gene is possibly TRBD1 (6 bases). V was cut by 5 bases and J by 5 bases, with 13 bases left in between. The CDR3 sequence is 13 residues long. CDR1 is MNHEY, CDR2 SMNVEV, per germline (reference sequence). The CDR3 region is CASSGRGVHEQYF. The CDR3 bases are TGTGCCAGCAGTGGCAGGGGAGTCCACGAGCAGTACTTC.

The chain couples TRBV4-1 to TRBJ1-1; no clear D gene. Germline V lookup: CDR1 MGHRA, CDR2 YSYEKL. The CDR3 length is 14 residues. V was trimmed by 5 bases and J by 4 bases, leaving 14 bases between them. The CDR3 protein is CASSWEGWGTEAFF. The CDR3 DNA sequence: TGCGCCAGCAGCTGGGAGGGATGGGGCACTGAAGCTTTCTTT.

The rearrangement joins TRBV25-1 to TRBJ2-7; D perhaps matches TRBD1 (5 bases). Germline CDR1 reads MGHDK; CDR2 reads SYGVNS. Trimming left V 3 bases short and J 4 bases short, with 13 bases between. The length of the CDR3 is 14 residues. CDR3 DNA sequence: TGTGCCAGCAGTGATCCGACGAAGGGGTACGAGCAGTACTTC. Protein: CASSDPTKGYEQYF.

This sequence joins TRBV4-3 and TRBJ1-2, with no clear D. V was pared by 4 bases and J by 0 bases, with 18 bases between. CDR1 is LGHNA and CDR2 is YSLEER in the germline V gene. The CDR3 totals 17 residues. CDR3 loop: CASSPGSPQVSNYGYTF. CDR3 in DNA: TGCGCCAGCAGCCCGGGGAGTCCTCAGGTTTCTAACTATGGCTACACCTTC.

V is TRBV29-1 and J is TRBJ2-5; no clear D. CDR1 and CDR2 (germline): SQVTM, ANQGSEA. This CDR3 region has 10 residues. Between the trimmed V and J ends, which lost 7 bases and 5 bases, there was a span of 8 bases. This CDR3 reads CSAVRETQYF. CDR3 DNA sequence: TGCAGCGCTGTACGGGAGACCCAGTACTTC.

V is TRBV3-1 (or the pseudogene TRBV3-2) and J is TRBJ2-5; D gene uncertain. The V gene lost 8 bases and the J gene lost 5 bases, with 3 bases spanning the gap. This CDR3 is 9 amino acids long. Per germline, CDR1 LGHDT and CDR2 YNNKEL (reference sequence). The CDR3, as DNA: TGTGCCAGCGGGGAGACCCAGTACTTC. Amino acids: CASGETQYF.

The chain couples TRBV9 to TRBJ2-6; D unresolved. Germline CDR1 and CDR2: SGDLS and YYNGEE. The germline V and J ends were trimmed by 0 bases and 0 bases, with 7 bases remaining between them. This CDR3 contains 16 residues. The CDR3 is CASSVEEYSGANVLTF. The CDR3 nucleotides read TGTGCCAGCAGCGTAGAAGAGTACTCTGGGGCCAACGTCCTGACTTTC. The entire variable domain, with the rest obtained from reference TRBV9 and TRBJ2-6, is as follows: DSGVTQTPKHLITATGQRVTLRCSPRSGDLSVYWYQQSLDQGLQFLIQYYNGEERAKGNILERFSAQQFPDLHSELNLSSLELGDSALYFCASSVEEYSGANVLTFGAGSRLTVL.

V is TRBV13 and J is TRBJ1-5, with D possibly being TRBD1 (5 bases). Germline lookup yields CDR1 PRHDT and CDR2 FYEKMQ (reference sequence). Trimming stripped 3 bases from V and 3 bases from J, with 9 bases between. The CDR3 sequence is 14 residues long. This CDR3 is CASSFGGNNQPQHF. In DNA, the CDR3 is TGTGCCAGCAGCTTTGGGGGGAACAATCAGCCCCAGCATTTT.

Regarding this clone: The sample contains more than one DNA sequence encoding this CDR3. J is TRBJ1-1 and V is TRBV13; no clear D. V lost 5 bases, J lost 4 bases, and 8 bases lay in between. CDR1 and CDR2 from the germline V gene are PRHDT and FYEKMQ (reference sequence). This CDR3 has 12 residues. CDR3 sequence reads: CASSPSGTEAFF. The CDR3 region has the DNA TGTGCCAGCAGCCCTAGTGGCACTGAAGCTTTCTTT.

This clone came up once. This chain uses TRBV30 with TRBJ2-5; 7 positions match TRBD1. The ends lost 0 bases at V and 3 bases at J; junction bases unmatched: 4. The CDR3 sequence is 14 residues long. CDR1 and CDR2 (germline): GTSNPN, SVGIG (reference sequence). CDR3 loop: CAWSVRGGEETQYF. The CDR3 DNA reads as TGTGCCTGGAGTGTTAGAGGGGGCGAAGAGACCCAGTACTTC.

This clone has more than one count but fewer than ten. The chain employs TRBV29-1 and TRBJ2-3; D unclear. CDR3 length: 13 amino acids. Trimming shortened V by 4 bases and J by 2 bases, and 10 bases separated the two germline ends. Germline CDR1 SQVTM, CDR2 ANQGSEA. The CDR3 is CSVVGPLTDTQYF. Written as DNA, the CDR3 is TGCAGCGTTGTAGGGCCTCTCACAGATACGCAGTATTTT.

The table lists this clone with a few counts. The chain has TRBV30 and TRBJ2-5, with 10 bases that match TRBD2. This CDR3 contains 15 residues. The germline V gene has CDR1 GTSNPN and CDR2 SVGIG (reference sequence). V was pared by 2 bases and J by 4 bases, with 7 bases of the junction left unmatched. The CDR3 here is CAWSISGGPRETQYF. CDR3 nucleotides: TGTGCCTGGAGTATTAGCGGGGGGCCGCGAGAGACCCAGTACTTC.

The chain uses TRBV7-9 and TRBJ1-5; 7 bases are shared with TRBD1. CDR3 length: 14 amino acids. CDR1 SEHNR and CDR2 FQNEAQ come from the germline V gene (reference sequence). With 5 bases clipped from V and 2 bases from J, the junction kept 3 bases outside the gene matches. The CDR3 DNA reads TGTGCCAGCAGCGTCGGGACAGGCAATCAGCCCCAGCATTTT. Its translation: CASSVGTGNQPQHF. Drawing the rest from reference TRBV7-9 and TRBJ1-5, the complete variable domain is DTGVSQNPRHKITKRGQNVTFRCDPISEHNRLYWYRQTLGQGPEFLTYFQNEAQLEKSRLLSDRFSAERPKGSFSTLEIQRTEQGDSAMYLCASSVGTGNQPQHFGDGTRLSIL.

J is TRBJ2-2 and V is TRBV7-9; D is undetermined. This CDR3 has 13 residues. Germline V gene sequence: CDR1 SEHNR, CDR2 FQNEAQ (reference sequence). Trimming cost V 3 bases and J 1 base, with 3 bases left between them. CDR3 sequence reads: CASSFGNTGELFF. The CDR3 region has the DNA TGTGCCAGCAGCTTTGGGAACACCGGGGAGCTGTTTTTT.

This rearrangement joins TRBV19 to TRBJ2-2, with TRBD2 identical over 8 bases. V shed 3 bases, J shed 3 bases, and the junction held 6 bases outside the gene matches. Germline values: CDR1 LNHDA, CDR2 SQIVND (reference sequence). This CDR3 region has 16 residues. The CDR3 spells CASSMIAGLDTGELFF. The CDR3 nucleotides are TGTGCCAGTAGTATGATAGCGGGGCTGGACACCGGGGAGCTGTTTTTT.

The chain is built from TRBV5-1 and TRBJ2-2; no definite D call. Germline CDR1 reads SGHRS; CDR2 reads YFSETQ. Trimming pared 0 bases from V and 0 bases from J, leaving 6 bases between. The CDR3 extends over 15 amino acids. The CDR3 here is CASSLGAANTGELFF. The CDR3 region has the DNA TGCGCCAGCAGCTTGGGGGCAGCGAACACCGGGGAGCTGTTTTTT. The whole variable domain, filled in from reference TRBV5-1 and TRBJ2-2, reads KAGVTQTPRYLIKTRGQQVTLSCSPISGHRSVSWYQQTPGQGLQFLFEYFSETQRNKGNFPGRFSGRQFSNSRSEMNVSTLELGDSALYLCASSLGAANTGELFFGEGSRLTVL.

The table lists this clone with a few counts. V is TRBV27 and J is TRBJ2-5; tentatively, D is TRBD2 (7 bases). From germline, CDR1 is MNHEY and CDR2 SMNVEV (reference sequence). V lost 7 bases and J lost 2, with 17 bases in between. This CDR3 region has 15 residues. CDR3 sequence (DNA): TGTGCCAGCAAAGGCGGGGGCGCACGGCAAGAGACCCAGTACTTC. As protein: CASKGGGARQETQYF.

The CDR3, as DNA: TGCAGCGGCGGGACTGGTACTGAAGCTTTCTTT. It encodes CSGGTGTEAFF. The chain joins TRBV29-1 to TRBJ1-1; TRBD1 might be the D (5 bases). Between the trimmed V and J ends, which lost 7 bases and 5 bases, there was a span of 11 bases. Germline V CDR1 and CDR2: SQVTM, ANQGSEA. This CDR3 region has 11 residues. The complete variable domain, with remaining parts taken from reference TRBV29-1 and TRBJ1-1, reads SAVISQKPSRDICQRGTSLTIQCQVDSQVTMMFWYRQQPGQSLTLIATANQGSEATYESGFVIDKFPISRPNLTFSTLTVSNMSPEDSSIYLCSGGTGTEAFFGQGTRLTVV.

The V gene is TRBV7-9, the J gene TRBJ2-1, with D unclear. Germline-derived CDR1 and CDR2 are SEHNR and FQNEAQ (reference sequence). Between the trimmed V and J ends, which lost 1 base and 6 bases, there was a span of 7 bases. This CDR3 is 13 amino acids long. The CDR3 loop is CASSLGIGNEQFF. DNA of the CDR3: TGTGCCAGCAGCTTAGGAATCGGCAATGAGCAGTTCTTC.

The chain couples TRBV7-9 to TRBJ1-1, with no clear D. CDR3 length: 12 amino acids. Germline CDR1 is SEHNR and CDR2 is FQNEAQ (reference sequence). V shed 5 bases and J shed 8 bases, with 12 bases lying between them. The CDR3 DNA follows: TGTGCCAGCAGCCTCCTAAGCTGGGAAGCTTTCTTT. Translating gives CASSLLSWEAFF.

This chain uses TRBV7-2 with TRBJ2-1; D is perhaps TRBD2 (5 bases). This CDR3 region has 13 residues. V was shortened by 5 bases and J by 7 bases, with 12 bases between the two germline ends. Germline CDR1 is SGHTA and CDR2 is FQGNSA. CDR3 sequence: CASSQVRGNEQFF. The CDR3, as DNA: TGTGCCAGCAGCCAAGTGAGAGGGAATGAGCAGTTCTTC.

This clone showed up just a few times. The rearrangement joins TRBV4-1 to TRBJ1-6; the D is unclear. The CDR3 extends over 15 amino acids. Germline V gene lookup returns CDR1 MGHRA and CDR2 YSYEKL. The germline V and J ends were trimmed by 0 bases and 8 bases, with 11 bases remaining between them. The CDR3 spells CASSQDVPTHSPLHF. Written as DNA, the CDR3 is TGCGCCAGCAGCCAAGACGTCCCTACGCATTCACCCCTCCACTTT.